These T cell receptor beta chains were read from a single sample in a study of beta chain features in type 1 diabetes. TCRdb's copy holds only in-frame clones and misses some; the assay was immunoSEQ multiplex PCR. Of about 340,000 clones listed, approximately 13% are singletons. Sequences were obtained from naive CD4+ T cells from blood. The source is a woman between 18 and 29 years old with type 1 diabetes. Both conserved end residues are part of each CDR3. The D gene is left open where the match is weak. Clone size is shown for a subset of rows, as once, few, many or a class of expanded clone.

j_call: TRBJ2-5; v_call: TRBV27; clone_size: -; d_call: TRBD2; cdr3_aa: CASSLTGLAGGETQYF; cdr3_nt: TGTGCCAGCAGTTTGACTGGACTAGCGGGAGGAGAGACCCAGTACTTC
j_call: TRBJ2-5; v_call: TRBV19; clone_size: -; d_call: -; cdr3_aa: CASSRQGRWETQYF; cdr3_nt: TGTGCCAGTAGTCGGCAGGGTAGGTGGGAGACCCAGTACTTC
j_call: TRBJ2-7; v_call: TRBV28; clone_size: -; d_call: -; cdr3_aa: CASTFSEQYF; cdr3_nt: TGTGCCAGCACCTTTTCCGAGCAGTACTTC
j_call: TRBJ1-2; v_call: TRBV5-1; clone_size: few; d_call: TRBD1; cdr3_aa: CASSFRDRDGYTF; cdr3_nt: TGCGCCAGCAGCTTCCGGGACAGGGATGGCTACACCTTC
j_call: TRBJ1-5; v_call: TRBV19; clone_size: few; d_call: -; cdr3_aa: CASSIGQVTNQPQHF; cdr3_nt: TGTGCCAGTAGTATAGGACAGGTTACCAATCAGCCCCAGCATTTT
j_call: TRBJ2-5; v_call: TRBV5-4; clone_size: -; d_call: -; cdr3_aa: CASSFRETQYF; cdr3_nt: TGTGCCAGCAGCTTCAGAGAGACCCAGTACTTC
j_call: TRBJ1-2; v_call: TRBV27; clone_size: -; d_call: -; cdr3_aa: CASSLLRGGDYGYTF; cdr3_nt: TGTGCCAGCAGTTTACTCCGGGGGGGCGACTATGGCTACACCTTC
j_call: TRBJ2-5; v_call: TRBV9; clone_size: few; d_call: TRBD1; cdr3_aa: CASSPAPTGGMETQYF; cdr3_nt: TGTGCCAGCAGCCCCGCACCGACAGGGGGCATGGAGACCCAGTACTTC
j_call: TRBJ1-5; v_call: TRBV5-6; clone_size: few; d_call: TRBD1; cdr3_aa: CASSSGGGQPQHF; cdr3_nt: TGTGCCAGCAGCTCAGGGGGCGGTCAGCCCCAGCATTTT
j_call: TRBJ2-1; v_call: TRBV5-4; clone_size: few; d_call: TRBD2; cdr3_aa: CASSGAAGSGRDNEQFF; cdr3_nt: TGTGCCAGCAGCGGGGCGGCGGGTAGCGGGAGGGACAATGAGCAGTTCTTC
j_call: TRBJ2-5; v_call: TRBV7-2; clone_size: -; d_call: -; cdr3_aa: CASSLLGRGQETQYF; cdr3_nt: TGTGCCAGCAGCTTACTCGGCAGGGGCCAAGAGACCCAGTACTTC
j_call: TRBJ2-1; v_call: TRBV5-6; clone_size: few; d_call: TRBD1; cdr3_aa: CASSRVGTGDYNEQFF; cdr3_nt: TGTGCCAGCAGCCGAGTTGGGACAGGGGACTACAATGAGCAGTTCTTC
j_call: TRBJ2-1; v_call: TRBV27; clone_size: -; d_call: TRBD2; cdr3_aa: CASSLRLAGDPYNEQFF; cdr3_nt: TGTGCCAGCAGTTTGAGACTAGCGGGAGACCCCTACAATGAGCAGTTCTTC
j_call: TRBJ2-5; v_call: TRBV18; clone_size: few; d_call: TRBD2; cdr3_aa: CASSPRREGPETQYF; cdr3_nt: TGTGCCAGCTCACCGAGGCGGGAGGGCCCGGAGACCCAGTACTTC
j_call: TRBJ1-2; v_call: TRBV7-6; clone_size: few; d_call: -; cdr3_aa: CASSENTGSYGYTF; cdr3_nt: TGTGCCAGCAGCGAAAATACCGGGAGCTATGGCTACACCTTC
j_call: TRBJ2-5; v_call: TRBV30; clone_size: -; d_call: TRBD1; cdr3_aa: CAWSVRSPGQGETQYF; cdr3_nt: TGTGCCTGGAGTGTCCGGAGCCCGGGACAGGGAGAGACCCAGTACTTC
j_call: TRBJ1-1; v_call: TRBV20-1; clone_size: -; d_call: -; cdr3_aa: CSAKSTEAFF; cdr3_nt: TGCAGTGCTAAGAGCACTGAAGCTTTCTTT